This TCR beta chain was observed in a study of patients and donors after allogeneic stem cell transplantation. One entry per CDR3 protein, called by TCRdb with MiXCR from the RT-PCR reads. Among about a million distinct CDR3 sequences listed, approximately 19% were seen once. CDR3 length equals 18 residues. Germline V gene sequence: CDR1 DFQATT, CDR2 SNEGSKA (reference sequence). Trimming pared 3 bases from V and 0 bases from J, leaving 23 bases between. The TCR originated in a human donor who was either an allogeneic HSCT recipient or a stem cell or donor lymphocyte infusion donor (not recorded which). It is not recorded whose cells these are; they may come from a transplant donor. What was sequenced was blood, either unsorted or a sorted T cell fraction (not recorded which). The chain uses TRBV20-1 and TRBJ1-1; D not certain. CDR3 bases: TGCAGTGCTAGTGGTGAGGAGACCCTGGTCGAGGTGAACACTGAAGCTTTCTTT. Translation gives CSASGEETLVEVNTEAFF.